Each of the 20 T cell receptor beta chains below was sequenced from the same sample in a study of cytomegalovirus exposure and HLA in healthy donors. Primers: 60 Vbeta forward and 13 Jbeta reverse. The table came from immunoSEQ multiplex PCR; TCRdb's copy has only in-frame clones and leaves some out. The sample includes 150,000 to 200,000 clones, approximately 78% seen only once; the top ten take under 15%. Sequenced input: PBMCs. These receptors were collected from a woman aged 50 to 60 in good health and CMV-seropositive.

The CDR3 DNA is TGCGCCAGCAGCTGGCGGGGGTCCCTGGGAGAGCTGTTTTTT. This codes for CASSWRGSLGELFF. The chain employs TRBV5-1 and TRBJ2-2, with 7 bases matching TRBD2. Germline CDR1 and CDR2: SGHRS and YFSETQ. Germline trimming cut 3 bases from V and 11 bases from J; bases unmatched to any gene: 10. The CDR3 runs 14 residues.

The chain employs TRBV7-9 and TRBJ1-2, with 7 nucleotides matching TRBD1. CDR3 length: 15 amino acids. From germline, CDR1 is SEHNR and CDR2 FQNEAQ (reference sequence). J was trimmed by 6 bases and V by 5 bases; bases with no gene match: 12. The DNA of the CDR3 is TGTGCCAGCAGCCCCAGCCTGACAGGGTTAGATGGCTACACCTTC. Its translation: CASSPSLTGLDGYTF.

The V gene is TRBV7-3, the J gene TRBJ1-1, with a tentative D call TRBD1 (5 bases). The ends were cut back, 5 bases at V and 4 bases at J, with 20 bases in the middle. This CDR3 spans 16 amino acids. The V gene's germline CDR1 is SGHTA and CDR2 FQGTGA. CDR3 nucleotide sequence: TGTGCCAGCAGCGCTAACCCTCCGACAGTTTCCACTGAAGCTTTCTTT. Translation gives CASSANPPTVSTEAFF.

The chain links TRBV5-6 to TRBJ1-2; D ambiguous. Germline assignment: CDR1 SGHDT and CDR2 YYEEEE. V lost 0 bases, J lost 4 bases, and 10 bases lay in between. The CDR3 runs 14 residues. CDR3 residues: CASSLANSFYGYTF. The CDR3, as DNA: TGTGCCAGCAGCTTGGCAAACTCCTTCTATGGCTACACCTTC.

This clone has more than one count but fewer than ten. This chain joins TRBV6-1 and TRBJ2-7, with TRBD1 matching over 8 bases. Germline assignment: CDR1 MNHNS and CDR2 SASEGT. This CDR3 has 16 amino acids. V dropped 2 bases and J dropped 2; count of bases not matched to a gene: 8. CDR3: CASSEKVRGPPYEQYF. CDR3 nucleotides: TGTGCCAGCAGTGAAAAAGTCAGGGGGCCGCCCTACGAGCAGTACTTC.

The sample holds a few counts of this clone. The DNA for the CDR3 is TGTGCCAGCAGCGCAGACAGGGGGCGATCCTACGAGCAGTACTTC. Translation gives CASSADRGRSYEQYF. The chain employs TRBV2 and TRBJ2-7; 10 bases line up with TRBD1. V trimming: 6 bases; J trimming: 1 base; junction bases outside the gene matches: 6. CDR1 and CDR2 from the germline V gene are SNHLY and FYNNEI. CDR3 length equals 15 residues.

This clone rates as large. The chain links TRBV6-5 to TRBJ2-7, with TRBD2 as a possible D gene (6 bases). The CDR3 is 13 residues long. CDR1 and CDR2 (germline): MNHEY, SVGAGI. The V end was cut by 11 bases, the J end by 3 bases, with 17 bases between. The CDR3 loop reads CAASGDSHYEQYF. The CDR3 DNA is TGTGCCGCCTCGGGGGACTCCCACTACGAGCAGTACTTC.

This clone occurred once. Lacking the conserved final phenylalanine or tryptophan, this CDR3 likely reflects a read error. The J gene is TRBJ1-5, the V gene TRBV5-1; D gene uncertain. V was trimmed by 2 bases and J by 3 bases, leaving 12 bases between them. The V gene's germline CDR1 is SGHRS and CDR2 YFSETQ. This CDR3 is built from 15 residues. The CDR3 protein is CASSLGGLNNQPQHL. The DNA of the CDR3 is TGCGCCAGCAGCTTAGGTGGGCTCAACAATCAGCCCCAGCATCTT.

The rearrangement links TRBV2 to TRBJ1-4; 7 bases map to TRBD1. Germline assignment: CDR1 SNHLY and CDR2 FYNNEI. The V segment lost 3 bases and the J segment 8 bases; nucleotides outside the gene matches: 9. The CDR3 is 15 residues long. The CDR3 spells CASSERQGFGEKLFF. CDR3 DNA: TGTGCCAGCAGTGAGAGACAGGGCTTTGGCGAAAAACTGTTTTTT.

This clone was observed a handful of times. This chain links TRBV2 with TRBJ2-3; TRBD2 aligns across 8 bases. Unmatched junction bases numbered 3, after V lost 6 bases and J lost 7 bases. CDR3 size: 12 residues. Germline V gene data show CDR1 as SNHLY and CDR2 as FYNNEI. The CDR3 region has the DNA TGTGCCAGCAGACGGGGGGGCTATACGCAGTATTTT. This translates into CASRRGGYTQYF.

The CDR3 DNA is TGTGCCAGCAGCTTGGGACAGGGGGGAACTGGAAACACCATATATTTT. It yields the protein CASSLGQGGTGNTIYF. The chain links TRBV5-4 to TRBJ1-3; 9 positions agree with TRBD1. J was trimmed by 2 bases and V by 0 bases; bases with no gene match: 3. The CDR3 is 16 residues long. Looked up from germline, CDR1 is SGHNT and CDR2 is YYREEE (reference sequence).

This sequence joins TRBV6-5 and TRBJ1-2; perhaps TRBD1 as D (6 bases). The CDR3 is 12 amino acids. Looked up from germline, CDR1 is MNHEY and CDR2 is SVGAGI. Trimming took off 9 bases at V and 7 bases at J, with 15 bases between the two ends. As DNA, the CDR3 is TGTGCCAGTGGGGGCCGGACACGTGGCTACACCTTC. Amino acid sequence: CASGGRTRGYTF.

V gene TRBV10-3 combines with J gene TRBJ1-5; no clear D. Per germline, CDR1 ENHRY and CDR2 SYGVKD. V was cut by 6 bases and J by 4 bases, with 10 bases left in between. The CDR3 is made up of 13 amino acids. The CDR3 DNA sequence: TGTGCCATCAGGGTGGAGGAAAATCAGCCCCAGCATTTT. Translated, it gives CAIRVEENQPQHF.

This clone appeared once. This chain uses TRBV2 with TRBJ2-1; 9 positions match TRBD2. CDR3 size: 16 residues. Germline V CDR1 and CDR2: SNHLY, FYNNEI. Trimming took 2 bases from V and 4 from J; bases not matched to a gene: 6. The CDR3 DNA sequence: TGTGCCAGCAGTGAAAGACTAGCGGATCGTTACAATGAGCAGTTCTTC. Translation gives CASSERLADRYNEQFF.

J is TRBJ2-5 and V is TRBV11-2; maybe TRBD2 (6 bases). V was shortened by 0 bases and J by 2 bases, with 16 bases between the two germline ends. Germline CDR1 reads SGHAT; CDR2 reads FQNNGV. This CDR3 is built from 17 residues. The CDR3 is CASSLEGLARGQETQYF. In DNA, the CDR3 is TGTGCCAGCAGCTTAGAGGGACTCGCTCGAGGGCAAGAGACCCAGTACTTC.

V and J are TRBV19 and TRBJ2-3; 8 nucleotides line up with TRBD2. After removal of 1 base from V and 5 bases from J, the junction contained 5 bases not matched to a gene. This CDR3 comprises 15 residues. Germline CDR1 reads LNHDA; CDR2 reads SQIVND (reference sequence). The CDR3 sequence: CASSIVSGGGDTQYF. The DNA of the CDR3 is TGTGCCAGTAGTATAGTCAGCGGGGGAGGAGATACGCAGTATTTT.

The J gene is TRBJ2-5, the V gene TRBV7-6; 7 bases map to TRBD2. Germline V gene data show CDR1 as SGHVS and CDR2 as FNYEAQ. The junction had 16 bases not matched to a gene; V was cut back by 5 bases and J by 7 bases. The CDR3 runs 16 residues. CDR3 sequence: CASSAFSGTKKGTQYF. CDR3 DNA: TGTGCCAGCAGCGCATTTTCCGGGACTAAGAAAGGGACCCAGTACTTC.

This clone was seen a handful of times. V usage is TRBV28 and J usage is TRBJ1-1; D not certain. The CDR3 runs 14 residues. Trimming removed 6 bases from V and 0 bases from J, with 11 bases in between. CDR1 is MDHEN and CDR2 is SYDVKM in the germline V gene. DNA for the CDR3: TGTGCCAGCAGCCTAGGCGAGGTGAACACTGAAGCTTTCTTT. Its translation is CASSLGEVNTEAFF.

This clone has only one observation. The rearrangement links TRBV19 to TRBJ1-5, with TRBD1 matching 8 bases. This CDR3 spans 15 amino acids. Germline V gives CDR1 LNHDA, CDR2 SQIVND (reference sequence). V dropped 7 bases and J dropped 9; count of bases not matched to a gene: 14. This CDR3 is CASNPDRAYPGPQHF. Here the CDR3 DNA reads TGTGCCAGTAATCCGGACAGGGCCTACCCAGGGCCCCAGCATTTT.

V gene TRBV5-1 combines with J gene TRBJ1-1, with D possibly TRBD1 on 5 matching bases. The CDR3 sequence is 13 residues long. V lost 7 bases to trimming and J lost 0 bases, with 10 bases between them. The germline V gene has CDR1 SGHRS and CDR2 YFSETQ. In DNA form, the CDR3 reads TGCGCCAGCCGACAGCCCATGAACACTGAAGCTTTCTTT. Translating it yields CASRQPMNTEAFF.